Below, one T cell receptor (beta chain) is given with its context. Method: immunoSEQ multiplex PCR; TCRdb's copy keeps in-frame clones and lacks some. The data hold roughly 150,000 clones, with about 90% observed a single time. This sample stems from a study of T cell responses to AZD1222 COVID-19 vaccine. V dropped 3 bases and J dropped 6; count of bases not matched to a gene: 6. Germline CDR1 reads DFQATT; CDR2 reads SNEGSKA (reference sequence). This CDR3 region has 13 residues. The chain carries TRBV20-1 and TRBJ2-7; TRBD2 matches at 9 bases. The starting material was peripheral blood, obtained 28 days after the second AZD1222 dose. The sequence came from an adult who received the AZD1222 COVID-19 vaccine. Written as DNA, the CDR3 is TGCAGTGCTAGTCTAGCGGGACAAGGCGAGCAGTACTTC. Protein sequence: CSASLAGQGEQYF.